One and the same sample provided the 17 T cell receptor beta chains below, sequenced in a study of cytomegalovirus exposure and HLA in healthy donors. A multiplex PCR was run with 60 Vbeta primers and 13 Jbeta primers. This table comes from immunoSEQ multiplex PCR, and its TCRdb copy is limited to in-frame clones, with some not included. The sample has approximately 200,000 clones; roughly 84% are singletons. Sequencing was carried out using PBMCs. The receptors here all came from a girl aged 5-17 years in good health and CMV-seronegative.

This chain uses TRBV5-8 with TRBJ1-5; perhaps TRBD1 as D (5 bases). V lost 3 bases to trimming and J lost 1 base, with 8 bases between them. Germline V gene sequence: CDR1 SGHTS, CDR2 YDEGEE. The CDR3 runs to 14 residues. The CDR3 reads CASSWGESNQPQHF. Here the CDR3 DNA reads TGTGCCAGCAGCTGGGGGGAAAGCAATCAGCCCCAGCATTTT. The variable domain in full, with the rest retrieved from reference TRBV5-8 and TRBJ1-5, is EAGVTQSPTHLIKTRGQQATLRCSPISGHTSVYWYQQALGLGLQFLLWYDEGEERNRGNFPPRFSGRQFPNYSSELNVNALELEDSALYLCASSWGESNQPQHFGDGTRLSIL.

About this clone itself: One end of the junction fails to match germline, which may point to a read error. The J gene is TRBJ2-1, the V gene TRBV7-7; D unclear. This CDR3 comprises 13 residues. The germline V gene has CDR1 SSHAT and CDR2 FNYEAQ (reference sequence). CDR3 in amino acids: CASSLGSVNEQFF. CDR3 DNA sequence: TGTGCTAGCAGCCTCGGTTCCGTTAATGAGCAGTTCTTC.

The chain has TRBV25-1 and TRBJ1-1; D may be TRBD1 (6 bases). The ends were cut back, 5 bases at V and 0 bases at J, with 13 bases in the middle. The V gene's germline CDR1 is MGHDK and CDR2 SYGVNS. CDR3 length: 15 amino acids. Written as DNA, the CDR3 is TGTGCCAGCAGTCCTCTGGACAGCCTGAACACTGAAGCTTTCTTT. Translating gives CASSPLDSLNTEAFF.

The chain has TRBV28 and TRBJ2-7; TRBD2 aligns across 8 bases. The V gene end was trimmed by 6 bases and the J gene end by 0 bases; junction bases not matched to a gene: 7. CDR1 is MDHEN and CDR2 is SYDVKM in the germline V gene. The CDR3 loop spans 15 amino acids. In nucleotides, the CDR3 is TGTGCCAGCAGGGCGACTAGCGCGAGCTCCTACGAGCAGTACTTC. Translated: CASRATSASSYEQYF. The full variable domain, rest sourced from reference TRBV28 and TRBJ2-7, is DVKVTQSSRYLVKRTGEKVFLECVQDMDHENMFWYRQDPGLGLRLIYFSYDVKMKEKGDIPEGYSVSREKKERFSLILESASTNQTSMYLCASRATSASSYEQYFGPGTRLTVT.

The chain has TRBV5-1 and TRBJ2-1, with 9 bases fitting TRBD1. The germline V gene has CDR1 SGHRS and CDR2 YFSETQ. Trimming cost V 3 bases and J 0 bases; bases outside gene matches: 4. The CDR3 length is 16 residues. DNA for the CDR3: TGCGCCAGCAGCTGGGGACAGGGAAACTCCTACAATGAGCAGTTCTTC. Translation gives CASSWGQGNSYNEQFF.

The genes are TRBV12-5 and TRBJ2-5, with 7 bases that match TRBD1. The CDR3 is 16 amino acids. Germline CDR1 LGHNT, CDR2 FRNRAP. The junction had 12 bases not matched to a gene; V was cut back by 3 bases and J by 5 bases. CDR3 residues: CASGFAGIQGLETQYF. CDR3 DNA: TGTGCTAGTGGTTTCGCCGGTATACAGGGGTTGGAGACCCAGTACTTC.

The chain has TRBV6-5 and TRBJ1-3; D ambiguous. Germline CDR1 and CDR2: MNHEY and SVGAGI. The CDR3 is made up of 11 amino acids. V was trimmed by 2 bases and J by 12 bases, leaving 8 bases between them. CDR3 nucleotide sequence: TGTGCCAGCAGTTACGGGCCAGACATATATTTT. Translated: CASSYGPDIYF.

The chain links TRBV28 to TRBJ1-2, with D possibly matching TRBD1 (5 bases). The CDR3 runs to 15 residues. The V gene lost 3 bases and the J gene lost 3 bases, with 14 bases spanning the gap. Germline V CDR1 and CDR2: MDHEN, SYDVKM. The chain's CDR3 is CASSLAGSGHYGYTF. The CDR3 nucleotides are TGTGCCAGCAGTTTGGCGGGGTCGGGGCACTATGGCTACACCTTC.

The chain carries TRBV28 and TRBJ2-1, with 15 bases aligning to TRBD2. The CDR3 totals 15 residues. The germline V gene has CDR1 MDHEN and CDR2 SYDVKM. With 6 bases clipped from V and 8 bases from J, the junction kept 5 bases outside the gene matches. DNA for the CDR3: TGTGCCAGCAGACAAGGACTAGCGGGAGGGTATGAGCAGTTCTTC. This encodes CASRQGLAGGYEQFF.

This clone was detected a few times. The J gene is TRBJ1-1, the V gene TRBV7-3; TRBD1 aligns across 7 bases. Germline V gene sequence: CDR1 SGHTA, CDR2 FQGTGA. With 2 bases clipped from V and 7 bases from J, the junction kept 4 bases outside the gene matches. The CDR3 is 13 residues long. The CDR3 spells CASSLGTAGEAFF. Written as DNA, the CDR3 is TGTGCCAGCAGCTTAGGGACAGCCGGTGAAGCTTTCTTT.

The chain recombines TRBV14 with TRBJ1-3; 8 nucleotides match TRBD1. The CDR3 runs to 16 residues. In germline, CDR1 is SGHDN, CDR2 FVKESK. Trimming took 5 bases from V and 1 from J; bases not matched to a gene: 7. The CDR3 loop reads CASSARQGFSGNTIYF. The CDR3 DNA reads TGTGCCAGCAGCGCAAGACAGGGGTTTTCTGGAAACACCATATATTTT.

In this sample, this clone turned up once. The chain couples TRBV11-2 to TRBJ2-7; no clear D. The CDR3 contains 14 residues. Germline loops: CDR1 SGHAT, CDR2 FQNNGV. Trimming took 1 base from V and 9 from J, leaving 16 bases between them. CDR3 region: CASSLGTTLGRQYF. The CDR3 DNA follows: TGTGCCAGCAGCTTAGGAACTACACTTGGAAGGCAGTACTTC.

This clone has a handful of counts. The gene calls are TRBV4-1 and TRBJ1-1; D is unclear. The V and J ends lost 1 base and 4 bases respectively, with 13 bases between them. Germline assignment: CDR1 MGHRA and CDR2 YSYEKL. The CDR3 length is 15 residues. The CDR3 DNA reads TGCGCCAGCAGCCAAGTGGTCATTACGGGCACTGAAGCTTTCTTT. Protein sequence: CASSQVVITGTEAFF.

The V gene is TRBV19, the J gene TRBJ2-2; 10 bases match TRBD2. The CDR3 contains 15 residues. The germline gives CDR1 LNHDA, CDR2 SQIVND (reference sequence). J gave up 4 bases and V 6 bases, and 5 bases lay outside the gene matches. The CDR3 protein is CASSRTSGLTGELFF. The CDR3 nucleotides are TGTGCCAGTAGCCGGACTAGCGGCCTCACCGGGGAGCTGTTTTTT.

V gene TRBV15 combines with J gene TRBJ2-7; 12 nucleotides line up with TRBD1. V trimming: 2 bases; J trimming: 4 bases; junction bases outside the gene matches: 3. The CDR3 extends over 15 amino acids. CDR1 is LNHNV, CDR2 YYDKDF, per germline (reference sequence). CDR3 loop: CATSRRDRGQYEQYF. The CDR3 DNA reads TGTGCCACCAGCAGACGGGACAGGGGGCAATACGAGCAGTACTTC.

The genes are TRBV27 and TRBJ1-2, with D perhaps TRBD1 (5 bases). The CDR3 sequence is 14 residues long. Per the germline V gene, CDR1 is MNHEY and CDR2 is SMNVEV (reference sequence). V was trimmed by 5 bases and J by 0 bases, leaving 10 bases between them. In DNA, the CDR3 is TGTGCCAGCAGTCGGGACTCTGCTAACTATGGCTACACCTTC. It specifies CASSRDSANYGYTF.

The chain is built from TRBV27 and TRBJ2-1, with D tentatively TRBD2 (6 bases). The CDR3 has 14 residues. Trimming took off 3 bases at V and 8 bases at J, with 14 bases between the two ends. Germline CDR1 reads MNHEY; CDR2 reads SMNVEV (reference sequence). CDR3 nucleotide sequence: TGTGCCAGCAGTTTGACGGCAGGAGGGCATGAGCAGTTCTTC. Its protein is CASSLTAGGHEQFF.